One TCR beta chain is described in this entry. No antigen is known for it. This specimen comes from a study of beta chain features in type 1 diabetes. General study findings and limits: Sequencing from cDNA could over-represent high-TCR-expressing cells.

V was trimmed by 6 bases and J by 8 bases, leaving 19 bases between them. The CDR3 spans 15 residues. From germline, CDR1 is MNHNY and CDR2 SVGAGI (reference sequence). Every bit of the isolated RNA underwent reverse transcription, so sequencing read expressed TCRB transcripts. Samples of naive, central memory and regulatory T cells yielded a mean of about 3.7 million reads. Data came from immunoSEQ multiplex PCR; TCRdb stores just in-frame clones and leaves some out. The sample includes about 300,000 clones, approximately 8% of them seen just once. The material sequenced was central memory CD4+ T cells from blood. V and J are TRBV6-6 and TRBJ1-4; D might be TRBD1 (5 bases). This clonotype was sampled from a young woman in good health. The CDR3 DNA reads TGTGCCAGCAGCGACATGGGGGGGACTGAGGAAAAACTGTTTTTT. It yields the protein CASSDMGGTEEKLFF.